These 5 T cell receptor beta chains came from one sample sequenced in a study of T cell changes during pregnancy in multiple sclerosis. The assay was immunoSEQ multiplex PCR, and TCRdb's table has in-frame clones only and misses some. The sample comprises fewer than 20,000 clones, roughly 87% of which are singletons, and roughly 8.1% rests with the top ten. The source material was CD8+ T cells from peripheral blood mononuclear cells, sampled in the second trimester of pregnancy. Every receptor here comes from a female donor in good health, enrolled as a control in a pregnancy study.

A single count supports this clone. This rearrangement joins TRBV5-5 to TRBJ2-7; 8 positions agree with TRBD1. With 0 bases clipped from V and 5 bases from J, the junction kept 1 base outside the gene matches. Per the germline V gene, CDR1 is SGHKS and CDR2 is YYEKEE (reference sequence). The CDR3 totals 13 residues. CDR3 loop: CASSLDRGNEQYF. The CDR3 nucleotides are TGTGCCAGCAGCTTGGACAGGGGGAACGAGCAGTACTTC.

The chain recombines TRBV11-2 with TRBJ2-5, with D tentatively TRBD2 (5 bases). Germline V gene lookup returns CDR1 SGHAT and CDR2 FQNNGV. V lost 2 bases and J lost 2, with 12 bases in between. This CDR3 spans 15 amino acids. This CDR3 reads CASSLRQRWQETQYF. CDR3 nucleotides: TGTGCCAGCAGCTTACGGCAGCGGTGGCAAGAGACCCAGTACTTC.

V is TRBV28 and J is TRBJ2-1; 9 bases map to TRBD1. Germline V gene sequence: CDR1 MDHEN, CDR2 SYDVKM. The V gene end was trimmed by 7 bases and the J gene end by 14 bases; junction bases not matched to a gene: 27. This CDR3 is built from 18 residues. The CDR3 reads CASTTPWDREIRSAPEFF. The DNA of the CDR3 is TGTGCCAGCACAACCCCCTGGGACAGGGAAATTAGATCGGCTCCGGAGTTCTTC.

V gene TRBV19 combines with J gene TRBJ2-1; the match to TRBD2 covers 10 bases. After removal of 5 bases from V and 5 bases from J, the junction contained 15 bases not matched to a gene. This CDR3 comprises 18 residues. The germline V gene encodes CDR1 LNHDA and CDR2 SQIVND (reference sequence). The CDR3 here is CASSSDGQLAGRNNEQFF. The CDR3 bases are TGTGCCAGTAGTTCCGACGGTCAACTAGCGGGAAGGAACAATGAGCAGTTCTTC.

The chain joins TRBV7-2 to TRBJ2-7; 8 bases agree with TRBD2. The length of the CDR3 is 14 residues. With 3 bases clipped from V and 3 bases from J, the junction kept 4 bases outside the gene matches. The V gene's germline CDR1 is SGHTA and CDR2 FQGNSA. This CDR3 is CASSFGRGGYEQYF. CDR3 bases: TGTGCCAGCAGCTTCGGTCGGGGGGGCTACGAGCAGTACTTC.